The TCR beta chain under discussion was sequenced for a study of T cell changes during pregnancy in multiple sclerosis. Some clones are missing from TCRdb's copy, which holds only in-frame ones; the method was immunoSEQ multiplex PCR. The sample records fewer than 95,000 clones, 80% to 95% being singletons. Unmatched junction bases numbered 4, after V lost 2 bases and J lost 4 bases. The CDR3 extends over 16 amino acids. The germline gives CDR1 MNHNY, CDR2 SVGAGI (reference sequence). In its sample, this clone was seen once. The TCR sequence derives from a female donor in good health, enrolled as a control in a pregnancy study. Sequences were derived from peripheral blood, sampled in the first trimester of pregnancy. The chain carries TRBV6-6 and TRBJ2-1; 11 bases are a match to TRBD2. The CDR3 nucleotides read TGTGCCAGCAGTTACCCTAGCGGGAGGATATACAATGAGCAGTTCTTC. Residues: CASSYPSGRIYNEQFF.